These T cell receptor beta chains were read from a single sample in a study of T cell responses to AZD1222 COVID-19 vaccine. Profiled with immunoSEQ multiplex PCR; TCRdb holds only in-frame clones, not every one. Found here are about 99,000 clones, 85% to 90% of them singletons; the top ten hold 2.8%. The sequenced sample was peripheral blood, obtained on day 0 of AZD1222 vaccination. Source of these receptors: an adult in good health. Each CDR3 is given with its conserved first and last residue. Fields, in order: D gene, clone size, V gene, J gene, CDR3 DNA, CDR3 protein. A D gene is named only where the DNA matches it firmly. Only part of the rows carry a size: once, few, many, or a class if the clone is expanded.

d_call: .
clone_size: .
v_call: TRBV4-1
j_call: TRBJ2-5
cdr3_nt: TGCGCCAGCAGCCAAGGAGGGTTCGAGACCCAGTACTTC
cdr3_aa: CASSQGGFETQYF

d_call: .
clone_size: .
v_call: TRBV28
j_call: TRBJ1-6
cdr3_nt: TGTGCCAGCAGTTTACCACACCCCTCACCCCTCCACTTT
cdr3_aa: CASSLPHPSPLHF

d_call: TRBD2
clone_size: .
v_call: TRBV7-8
j_call: TRBJ2-1
cdr3_nt: TGTGCCAGCAGCTTAGGACTAGCGGGAGGCGGTGAGCAGTTCTTC
cdr3_aa: CASSLGLAGGGEQFF

d_call: .
clone_size: .
v_call: TRBV19
j_call: TRBJ2-1
cdr3_nt: TGTGCCAGTAGGGATCTACTCCTCGAGTTCTTC
cdr3_aa: CASRDLLLEFF

d_call: .
clone_size: few
v_call: TRBV5-6
j_call: TRBJ1-6
cdr3_nt: TGTGCCAGCAGCCCAGGGCGGAATAATTCACCCCTCCACTTT
cdr3_aa: CASSPGRNNSPLHF

d_call: .
clone_size: .
v_call: TRBV29-1
j_call: TRBJ2-5
cdr3_nt: TGCAGCGTTGATCATATTCTCCAAGAGACCCAGTACTTC
cdr3_aa: CSVDHILQETQYF

d_call: .
clone_size: .
v_call: TRBV24-1
j_call: TRBJ1-4
cdr3_nt: TGTGCCACCAGTGATGCGCCTTCCTCGGTCGATGAAAAACTGTTTTTT
cdr3_aa: CATSDAPSSVDEKLFF

d_call: TRBD2
clone_size: .
v_call: TRBV27
j_call: TRBJ2-7
cdr3_nt: TGTGCCAGCAGTACGATCCCGGGACTAGCTGGCGAGCAGTACTTC
cdr3_aa: CASSTIPGLAGEQYF

d_call: TRBD2
clone_size: .
v_call: TRBV12-3/TRBV12-4
j_call: TRBJ2-3
cdr3_nt: TGTGCCAGCAGCACGACTAGCGGGAGAGAGTATTTT
cdr3_aa: CASSTTSGREYF

d_call: .
clone_size: .
v_call: TRBV4-1
j_call: TRBJ2-2
cdr3_nt: TGCGCCAGCACGAGGGTATACCGCGGGGAGCTGTTTTTT
cdr3_aa: CASTRVYRGELFF

d_call: TRBD2
clone_size: .
v_call: TRBV3-1/TRBV3-2
j_call: TRBJ2-7
cdr3_nt: TGTGCCAGCAGTCAATTTGGGACTAGCGGATATTCCTCCTACGAGCAGTACTTC
cdr3_aa: CASSQFGTSGYSSYEQYF

d_call: .
clone_size: .
v_call: TRBV5-4
j_call: TRBJ1-1
cdr3_nt: TGTGCCAGCAGCCTGCCGTCCACTGAAGCTTTCTTT
cdr3_aa: CASSLPSTEAFF

d_call: .
clone_size: .
v_call: TRBV28
j_call: TRBJ1-1
cdr3_nt: TGTGCCAGCAGCAGATGGGGGGGTGACACTGAAGCTTTCTTT
cdr3_aa: CASSRWGGDTEAFF

d_call: .
clone_size: .
v_call: TRBV7-2
j_call: TRBJ2-1
cdr3_nt: TGTGCCAGCAGCTTAGTCAGTTCGTCTATCGAGCAGTTCTTC
cdr3_aa: CASSLVSSSIEQFF

d_call: .
clone_size: few
v_call: TRBV9
j_call: TRBJ2-7
cdr3_nt: TGTGCCAGCAGCGTAGGGCGGGAAACCTACGAGCAGTACTTC
cdr3_aa: CASSVGRETYEQYF

d_call: TRBD2
clone_size: .
v_call: TRBV5-4
j_call: TRBJ2-3
cdr3_nt: TGTGCCAGCAGCTGGGCTAGCGGAGTGACTAGCACAGATACGCAGTATTTT
cdr3_aa: CASSWASGVTSTDTQYF

d_call: TRBD1
clone_size: .
v_call: TRBV28
j_call: TRBJ1-5
cdr3_nt: TGTGCCAGCAGTCCGACCATGGGACAGGGAAGTCATCATCAGCCCCAGCATTTT
cdr3_aa: CASSPTMGQGSHHQPQHF

d_call: .
clone_size: .
v_call: TRBV19
j_call: TRBJ1-5
cdr3_nt: TGTGCCAGTAGTAGAGGCCCGTGGGGTGGCAATCAGCCCCAGCATTTT
cdr3_aa: CASSRGPWGGNQPQHF

d_call: .
clone_size: .
v_call: TRBV18
j_call: TRBJ2-2
cdr3_nt: TGTGCCAGCTCCTCGACAGTGGATGGCACCGGGGAGCTGTTTTTT
cdr3_aa: CASSSTVDGTGELFF

d_call: TRBD1
clone_size: .
v_call: TRBV6-1
j_call: TRBJ1-6
cdr3_nt: TGTGCCAGCAGTGAAACCCCCAGGGGGCTCGGGTATAATTCACCCCTCCACTTT
cdr3_aa: CASSETPRGLGYNSPLHF

d_call: .
clone_size: .
v_call: TRBV28
j_call: TRBJ1-3
cdr3_nt: TGTGCCAGCAGAGGGTCAGGGTCTTACTCTGGAAACACCATATATTTT
cdr3_aa: CASRGSGSYSGNTIYF

d_call: .
clone_size: .
v_call: TRBV14
j_call: TRBJ1-2
cdr3_nt: TGTGCCAGCATCCGCGTTGGTGGCTACACCTTC
cdr3_aa: CASIRVGGYTF

d_call: TRBD1
clone_size: .
v_call: TRBV14
j_call: TRBJ1-1
cdr3_nt: TGTGCCAGCAGCCAAGATCTTACAGGGGGGAAGACTTTCTTT
cdr3_aa: CASSQDLTGGKTFF

d_call: .
clone_size: once
v_call: TRBV2
j_call: TRBJ2-3
cdr3_nt: TGTGCCAGCAGAGCCAGGGTAGGGTTTAGCACAGATACGCAGTATTTT
cdr3_aa: CASRARVGFSTDTQYF

d_call: .
clone_size: .
v_call: TRBV20-1
j_call: TRBJ1-6
cdr3_nt: TGCAGTGCTAGTCAGAGCTCCTATAATTCACCCCTCCACTTT
cdr3_aa: CSASQSSYNSPLHF

d_call: TRBD2
clone_size: .
v_call: TRBV28
j_call: TRBJ2-3
cdr3_nt: TGTGCCAGCAGTTTAATAGCGGGATCATCTCAGACAGATACGCAGTATTTT
cdr3_aa: CASSLIAGSSQTDTQYF

d_call: .
clone_size: .
v_call: TRBV6-1
j_call: TRBJ2-7
cdr3_nt: TGTGCCAGCAGTGAGGAGAGATTCTCCTACGAGCAGTACTTC
cdr3_aa: CASSEERFSYEQYF

d_call: TRBD1
clone_size: .
v_call: TRBV9
j_call: TRBJ2-7
cdr3_nt: TGTGCCAGCAGCCAAGACAGGGGCAGGAGGGAGCAGTACTTC
cdr3_aa: CASSQDRGRREQYF

d_call: .
clone_size: .
v_call: TRBV7-2
j_call: TRBJ1-5
cdr3_nt: TGTGCCAGCAGCTTGCGCCTCAACCAGCCCCAGCATTTT
cdr3_aa: CASSLRLNQPQHF

d_call: TRBD1
clone_size: few
v_call: TRBV5-6
j_call: TRBJ1-5
cdr3_nt: TGTGCCAGCAGCCGGGGACAGGGGAACGTTCAGCCCCAGCATTTT
cdr3_aa: CASSRGQGNVQPQHF

d_call: TRBD1
clone_size: once
v_call: TRBV3-1/TRBV3-2
j_call: TRBJ1-4
cdr3_nt: TGTGCCAGCAGCCCCAGGGGGCTGGAAGAAAAACTGTTTTTT
cdr3_aa: CASSPRGLEEKLFF

d_call: .
clone_size: once
v_call: TRBV5-4
j_call: TRBJ2-7
cdr3_nt: TGTGCCAGCAGCCGCCAGACCCGGGGCTCCGGGAACGAGCAGTACTTC
cdr3_aa: CASSRQTRGSGNEQYF

d_call: .
clone_size: .
v_call: TRBV19
j_call: TRBJ1-1
cdr3_nt: TGTGCCAGTTGCTCTGGAATGAGAAATACTGAAGCTTTCTTT
cdr3_aa: CASCSGMRNTEAFF

d_call: .
clone_size: .
v_call: TRBV2
j_call: TRBJ1-5
cdr3_nt: TGTGCCAGCAAAGCACAGTATAGCAATCAGCCCCAGCATTTT
cdr3_aa: CASKAQYSNQPQHF